Here is one TCR beta chain with its context. The antigen is undetermined. Blood was drawn once from each donor into heparinised tubes. The draws averaged about 110 mL. This sample is part of a study of beta chain features in type 1 diabetes. Expressed TCRB transcripts were sequenced because the entire RNA isolate underwent reverse transcription. Here immunoSEQ multiplex PCR was the method, and the copy in TCRdb shows in-frame clones only, minus some. Among about 240,000 clones, 11% to 15% were seen once, and the ten largest hold approximately 0.02%. The study's findings and limits: cDNA sequencing could over-represent cells with high TCR expression. It was among patients, rather than healthy donors, that naive, central memory and Treg TCRB repertoires appeared more similar. The study found moderately but significantly shorter TCRB CDR3s in all four CD4+ subsets of Type 1 diabetes patients.

The specimen sequenced was naive CD4+ T cells from blood. The sequence derives from a man aged 30-40 years with type 1 diabetes.

CDR3 amino acids: CASSLGSAGNGYTF. For the CDR3, the DNA is TGTGCCAGCAGCTTAGGGTCGGCAGGGAATGGCTACACCTTC. The J gene is TRBJ1-2, the V gene TRBV7-9; possibly TRBD1 for D (5 bases). Per the germline V gene, CDR1 is SEHNR and CDR2 is FQNEAQ (reference sequence). V gave up 1 base and J gave up 6 bases, with 12 bases separating them. The CDR3 runs to 14 residues. Full variable domain (rest looked up from reference TRBV7-9 and TRBJ1-2): DTGVSQNPRHKITKRGQNVTFRCDPISEHNRLYWYRQTLGQGPEFLTYFQNEAQLEKSRLLSDRFSAERPKGSFSTLEIQRTEQGDSAMYLCASSLGSAGNGYTFGSGTRLTVV.